This entry is about one T cell receptor (beta chain). The data were taken from a study of T cells after yellow fever vaccination. CDR1 and CDR2 from the germline V gene are MDHEN and SYDVKM. CDR3 size: 11 residues. Universal primer sites and UMIs were introduced during 5'RACE template-switching synthesis of TCR cDNA. TCRdb fed the 5' RACE reads into MiXCR, producing one record per CDR3 protein. The sample lists some 350,000 distinct CDR3 sequences, around 10% occurring once. The sequence was obtained from a man aged 18 to 35 who received the YFV17D yellow fever vaccine. J is TRBJ2-7 and V is TRBV28, with 7 bases fitting TRBD2. Sequencing was performed on PBMCs, taken on the day of the first yellow fever vaccination. CDR3 residues: CASSGGGLILV. The CDR3 DNA follows: TGTGCCAGCAGTGGGGGGGGGTTAATCCTCGTC.